The 12 T cell receptor beta chains listed next were all sequenced from one sample in a study of T cell responses to AZD1222 COVID-19 vaccine. TCRdb keeps only in-frame clones here, not all; method: immunoSEQ multiplex PCR. Among almost 50,000 clones listed, more than 65% were seen once. The material was peripheral blood, obtained on day 0 of MenACWY control vaccination. These receptors all stem from an adult in good health.

The rearrangement uses TRBV7-9 and TRBJ2-3; D possibly corresponds to TRBD1 (5 bases). This CDR3 contains 13 residues. Trimming cost V 5 bases and J 4 bases, with 10 bases left between them. Germline V gene data show CDR1 as SEHNR and CDR2 as FQNEAQ (reference sequence). The CDR3 spells CASSSRQPDTQYF. The CDR3 DNA reads TGTGCCAGCAGCAGTCGACAGCCAGATACGCAGTATTTT.

This chain connects TRBV7-9 to TRBJ1-2; TRBD1 matches at 8 bases. There are 15 residues in the CDR3. Losses at the gene ends were 5 bases for V and 5 bases for J; bases not matched to a gene: 10. Germline V gene data show CDR1 as SEHNR and CDR2 as FQNEAQ (reference sequence). The CDR3 is CASSPQGARDYGYTF. In DNA, the CDR3 is TGTGCCAGCAGCCCGCAGGGGGCGCGGGATTATGGCTACACCTTC.

The chain recombines TRBV19 with TRBJ1-1; 8 positions match TRBD1. Germline V lookup: CDR1 LNHDA, CDR2 SQIVND (reference sequence). CDR3 length equals 14 residues. Trimming removed 7 bases from V and 6 bases from J; junction bases left unmatched: 10. The CDR3: CASIPRQGAAEAFF. CDR3 coding DNA: TGTGCCAGTATCCCACGGCAGGGGGCCGCTGAAGCTTTCTTT.

This clone was found once. CDR3 nucleotide sequence: TGTGCCAGCGGCCAAGGGACGGAAGGGGCCAACGTCCTGACTTTC. This encodes CASGQGTEGANVLTF. V and J are TRBV6-5 and TRBJ2-6; D could derive from TRBD1 or TRBD2 (5 bases each). The CDR3 runs 15 residues. Trimming took off 8 bases at V and 4 bases at J, with 15 bases between the two ends. The germline CDR1 and CDR2 sequences are MNHEY and SVGAGI.

The chain is built from TRBV10-1 and TRBJ2-7; D is unclear. V lost 6 bases and J 0 bases, leaving 6 bases between the germline ends. This CDR3 contains 12 residues. Germline V lookup: CDR1 WNHNN, CDR2 SYGVQD (reference sequence). The CDR3 DNA is TGCGCCAGCAGCCGAGACTCCTACGAGCAGTACTTC. This encodes CASSRDSYEQYF.

The CDR3 sequence is CASSLQALPYNEQFF. The CDR3 coding sequence is TGTGCCAGCAGCCTCCAGGCCCTCCCCTACAATGAGCAGTTCTTC. V usage is TRBV3-1 (or the pseudogene TRBV3-2) and J usage is TRBJ2-1; no firm D call. Trimming shortened V by 4 bases and J by 2 bases, and 12 bases separated the two germline ends. Per germline, CDR1 LGHDT and CDR2 YNNKEL (reference sequence). This CDR3 has 15 residues.

This clone was observed once. This sequence joins TRBV4-1 and TRBJ1-4; no firm D call. The ends were cut back, 2 bases at V and 0 bases at J, with 10 bases in the middle. Looked up from germline, CDR1 is MGHRA and CDR2 is YSYEKL. The CDR3 extends over 16 amino acids. The chain's CDR3 is CASSQSYVATNEKLFF. The CDR3 DNA reads as TGCGCCAGCAGCCAATCTTACGTTGCAACTAATGAAAAACTGTTTTTT.

The sample holds a few counts of this clone. The chain links TRBV4-1 to TRBJ1-5, with D hard to call. Germline loops: CDR1 MGHRA, CDR2 YSYEKL. The CDR3 consists of 17 residues. Trimming removed 1 base at V and 7 bases at J, with 20 bases between. The CDR3 loop reads CASSQAISFGSRQPQHF. The DNA of the CDR3 is TGCGCCAGCAGCCAAGCTATATCTTTCGGCTCACGGCAGCCCCAGCATTTT.

The CDR3 nucleotides read TGTGCCAGCAGTGAAGGGGAGGGCTCAGGTAATTCACCCCTCCACTTT. Translating gives CASSEGEGSGNSPLHF. The chain employs TRBV6-1 and TRBJ1-6; the D is unclear. Trimming removed 1 base at V and 6 bases at J, with 13 bases between. The germline CDR1 and CDR2 sequences are MNHNS and SASEGT. There are 16 residues in the CDR3.

This sequence joins TRBV20-1 and TRBJ2-2; 9 bases match TRBD2. Germline V gene data show CDR1 as DFQATT and CDR2 as SNEGSKA (reference sequence). J gave up 6 bases and V 3 bases, and 5 bases lay outside the gene matches. The CDR3 is 14 residues long. CDR3 sequence: CSASGGGAPGELFF. CDR3 in DNA: TGCAGTGCTAGTGGCGGGGGGGCCCCCGGGGAGCTGTTTTTT.

The V gene is TRBV30, the J gene TRBJ1-6; D is possibly TRBD1 (5 bases). CDR3 length: 14 amino acids. Germline CDR1 reads GTSNPN; CDR2 reads SVGIG (reference sequence). V gave up 5 bases and J gave up 9 bases, with 17 bases separating them. CDR3 DNA: TGTGCCTGGGGGACCCTCGCTGGGGCTTCACCCCTCCACTTT. The encoded protein is CAWGTLAGASPLHF.

In its sample, this clone was seen once. The chain has TRBV5-4 and TRBJ2-1; maybe TRBD2 (5 bases). Germline assignment: CDR1 SGHNT and CDR2 YYREEE (reference sequence). Trimming pared 1 base from V and 5 bases from J, leaving 13 bases between. There are 15 residues in the CDR3. CDR3 nucleotides: TGTGCCAGCAGCTTGTCGGGCCAGCGGAACAATGAGCAGTTCTTC. Its protein product is CASSLSGQRNNEQFF.